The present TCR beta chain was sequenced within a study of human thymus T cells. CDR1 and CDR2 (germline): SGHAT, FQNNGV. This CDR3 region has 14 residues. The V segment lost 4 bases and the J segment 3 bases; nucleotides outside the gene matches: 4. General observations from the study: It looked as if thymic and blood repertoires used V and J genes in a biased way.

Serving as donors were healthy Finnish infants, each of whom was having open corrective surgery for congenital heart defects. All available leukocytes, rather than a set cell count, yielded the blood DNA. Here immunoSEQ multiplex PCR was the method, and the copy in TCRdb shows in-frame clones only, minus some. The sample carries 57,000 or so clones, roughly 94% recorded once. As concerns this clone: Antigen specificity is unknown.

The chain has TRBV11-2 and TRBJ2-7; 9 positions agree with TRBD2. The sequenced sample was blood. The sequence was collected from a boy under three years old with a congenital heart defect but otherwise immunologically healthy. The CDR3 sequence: CASSSLAGRYEQYF. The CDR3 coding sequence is TGTGCCAGCAGCTCCCTAGCGGGGCGCTACGAGCAGTACTTC. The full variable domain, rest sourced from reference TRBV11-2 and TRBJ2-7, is EAGVAQSPRYKIIEKRQSVAFWCNPISGHATLYWYQQILGQGPKLLIQFQNNGVVDDSQLPKDRFSAERLKGVDSTLKIQPAKLEDSAVYLCASSSLAGRYEQYFGPGTRLTVT.